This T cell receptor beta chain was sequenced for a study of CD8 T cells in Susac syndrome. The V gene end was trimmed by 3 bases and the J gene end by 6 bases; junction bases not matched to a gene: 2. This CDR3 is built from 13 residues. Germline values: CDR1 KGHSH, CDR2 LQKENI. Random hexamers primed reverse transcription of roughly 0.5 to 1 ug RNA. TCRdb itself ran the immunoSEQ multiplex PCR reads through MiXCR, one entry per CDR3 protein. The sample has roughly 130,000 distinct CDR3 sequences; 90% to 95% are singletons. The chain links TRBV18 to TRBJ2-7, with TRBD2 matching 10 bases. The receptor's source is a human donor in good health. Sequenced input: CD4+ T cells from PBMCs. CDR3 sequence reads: CASSPEREGEQYF. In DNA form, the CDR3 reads TGTGCCAGCTCACCGGAGCGGGAGGGCGAGCAGTACTTC.